This is a list of T cell receptor beta chains from one sample in a study of T cell responses to AZD1222 COVID-19 vaccine. Repertoires were generated with immunoSEQ multiplex PCR, while TCRdb's copy carries only in-frame clones and drops some. The sample includes about 180,000 clones, 70% to 90% of them seen just once. Sequencing was performed on peripheral blood, taken on day 0 of AZD1222 vaccination. These receptors were collected from an adult in good health. CDR3s include the opening cysteine and the closing phenylalanine or tryptophan. A D gene is named only where the DNA matches it firmly. Expanded clones get a size class; other rows say once, few or many, or leave the size out.

>-|-|TRBV4-3|TRBJ1-5|13
CASSQTTEQPQHF
TGCGCCAGCAGCCAGACGACAGAGCAGCCCCAGCATTTT
>-|-|TRBV7-9|TRBJ1-5|16
CASSLGAAGFDQPQHF
TGTGCCAGCAGCTTAGGTGCGGCTGGATTCGATCAGCCCCAGCATTTT
>-|-|TRBV27|TRBJ2-7|16
CASSLIPPEGGYEQYF
TGTGCCAGCAGTTTGATCCCCCCCGAGGGGGGGTACGAGCAGTACTTC
>-|TRBD1|TRBV6-1|TRBJ1-2|18
CASSGPRTGRDRGYGYTF
TGTGCCAGCAGTGGACCCCGGACAGGCCGTGATAGGGGCTATGGCTACACCTTC
>few|-|TRBV19|TRBJ1-1|14
CASSIGQGDTEAFF
TGTGCCAGTAGTATCGGCCAGGGTGACACTGAAGCTTTCTTT
>-|-|TRBV5-1|TRBJ1-5|15
CASSLASGDNQPQHF
TGCGCCAGCAGCTTGGCCTCCGGGGACAATCAGCCCCAGCATTTT
>-|TRBD2|TRBV4-1|TRBJ2-7|19
CASSPSGLAGGGGWSEQYF
TGCGCCAGCAGCCCTTCAGGACTAGCGGGAGGAGGAGGGTGGAGCGAGCAGTACTTC
>-|-|TRBV9|TRBJ1-1|12
CASSVGTQEAFF
TGTGCCAGCAGCGTAGGGACACAAGAAGCTTTCTTT
>-|-|TRBV20-1|TRBJ1-2|12
CSASQGNLGYTF
TGCAGTGCTAGTCAGGGGAACCTAGGCTACACCTTC
>-|-|TRBV29-1|TRBJ2-2|12
CSVELNTGELFF
TGCAGCGTTGAATTGAACACCGGGGAGCTGTTTTTT
>-|-|TRBV30|TRBJ1-1|12
CAWSRESAEAFF
TGTGCCTGGAGTCGTGAGTCGGCTGAAGCTTTCTTT
>-|-|TRBV3-1/TRBV3-2|TRBJ2-3|14
CASSQLGGADTQYF
TGTGCCAGCAGCCAACTCGGCGGTGCAGATACGCAGTATTTT
>-|-|TRBV11-2|TRBJ1-6|16
CASSLEVGGFNSPLHF
TGTGCCAGCAGCTTAGAGGTTGGGGGGTTCAATTCACCCCTCCACTTT
>-|TRBD1|TRBV7-2|TRBJ1-4|17
CASSLAARGLANEKLFF
TGTGCCAGCAGCTTAGCGGCCAGGGGGCTGGCTAATGAAAAACTGTTTTTT
>-|TRBD1|TRBV4-2|TRBJ1-2|15
CASSLQGRNVVGYTF
TGTGCCAGCAGCCTACAGGGGCGAAACGTAGTTGGCTACACCTTC
>-|-|TRBV4-2|TRBJ1-4|16
CASSQGTGDVNEKLFF
TGTGCCAGCAGCCAAGGGACGGGGGACGTTAATGAAAAACTGTTTTTT
>-|TRBD2|TRBV4-1|TRBJ2-5|16
CASSRRPPGEGETQYF
TGCGCCAGCAGCAGACGACCACCCGGGGAGGGAGAGACCCAGTACTTC
>-|-|TRBV20-1|TRBJ2-2|13
CSASGQNTGELFF
TGCAGTGCTAGTGGTCAGAACACCGGGGAGCTGTTTTTT
>-|-|TRBV18|TRBJ2-5|13
CASSRGDRETQYF
TGTGCCAGCTCCCGAGGAGACAGAGAGACCCAGTACTTC
>-|TRBD1|TRBV6-5|TRBJ2-4|14
CASSQQGSKNIQYF
TGTGCCAGCAGTCAACAGGGGAGCAAAAACATTCAGTACTTC
>-|-|TRBV6-6|TRBJ2-1|14
CASSYSGGYNEQFF
TGTGCCAGCAGTTACTCAGGGGGCTACAATGAGCAGTTCTTC
>-|TRBD2|TRBV5-6|TRBJ2-5|14
CASSFVRLAETQYF
TGTGCCAGCAGCTTCGTGAGACTAGCTGAGACCCAGTACTTC
>few|-|TRBV14|TRBJ2-7|13
CASSARQLGEQYF
TGTGCCAGCAGCGCACGACAGTTGGGTGAGCAGTACTTC
>-|TRBD1|TRBV7-9|TRBJ1-5|14
CASSWGQDNQPQHF
TGTGCCAGCAGCTGGGGACAGGACAATCAGCCCCAGCATTTT
>-|-|TRBV6-6|TRBJ1-1|15
CASSYSSRANTEAFF
TGTGCCAGCAGTTACTCGTCCCGGGCGAACACTGAAGCTTTCTTT
>-|TRBD1|TRBV5-6|TRBJ1-2|14
CASTRTGGDYGYTF
TGTGCCAGCACTAGGACAGGGGGCGACTATGGCTACACCTTC
>-|-|TRBV28|TRBJ1-2|13
CASSIGINYGYTF
TGTGCCAGCAGTATCGGGATAAACTATGGCTACACCTTC
>-|TRBD2|TRBV7-9|TRBJ2-1|16
CASSPRLAGGPNEQFF
TGTGCCAGCAGCCCGCGACTAGCGGGGGGGCCAAATGAGCAGTTCTTC
>-|-|TRBV10-2|TRBJ2-2|13
CASSEAGTGELFF
TGCGCCAGCAGTGAGGCGGGGACCGGGGAGCTGTTTTTT
>-|TRBD1|TRBV30|TRBJ2-1|14
CAWSAWTGGNEQFF
TGTGCCTGGAGTGCCTGGACAGGGGGCAATGAGCAGTTCTTC
>-|TRBD1|TRBV9|TRBJ1-4|14
CASSYGTANEKLFF
TGTGCCAGCAGCTACGGGACAGCTAATGAAAAACTGTTTTTT
>-|-|TRBV7-2|TRBJ2-5|16
CASSRPGTPSQETQYF
TGTGCCAGCAGCCGTCCCGGGACACCTTCCCAAGAGACCCAGTACTTC
>once|TRBD2|TRBV11-2|TRBJ2-7|14
CASVLAGASYEQYF
TGTGCCAGCGTCTTAGCGGGAGCGTCCTACGAGCAGTACTTC
>-|-|TRBV24-1|TRBJ2-3|14
CATSNQGPGDTQYF
TGTGCCACCAGTAACCAGGGCCCCGGGGATACGCAGTATTTT
>-|-|TRBV29-1|TRBJ1-6|13
CSVRDSGASPLHF
TGCAGCGTCCGGGACTCGGGCGCTTCACCCCTCCACTTT
>-|-|TRBV6-5|TRBJ2-3|13
CASKVGDADTQYF
TGTGCCAGCAAGGTAGGGGACGCAGATACGCAGTATTTT
>-|-|TRBV7-9|TRBJ2-5|14
CASSRGQLQETQYF
TGTGCCAGCAGCCGCGGACAGCTCCAAGAGACCCAGTACTTC
>-|-|TRBV7-2|TRBJ1-1|15
CASSLLGVLNTEAFF
TGTGCCAGCAGCCTCCTTGGGGTGCTAAACACTGAAGCTTTCTTT
>-|-|TRBV7-2|TRBJ1-1|15
CASSLDAGQNTEAFF
TGTGCCAGCAGCTTAGACGCAGGCCAGAACACTGAAGCTTTCTTT
>-|-|TRBV2|TRBJ1-5|15
CASKNRDRGNQPQHF
TGTGCCAGCAAGAACAGGGATCGAGGCAATCAGCCCCAGCATTTT
>-|TRBD2|TRBV3-1/TRBV3-2|TRBJ2-1|14
CASSRGLAGDEQFF
TGTGCCAGCAGCCGGGGACTAGCGGGGGATGAGCAGTTCTTC
>once|TRBD1|TRBV19|TRBJ2-7|17
CASSTGPGTGLGFEQYF
TGTGCCAGTAGTACCGGTCCCGGGACAGGTTTGGGGTTCGAGCAGTACTTC
>-|-|TRBV5-1|TRBJ2-7|14
CASSLAGPAYEQYF
TGCGCCAGCAGCTTGGCCGGCCCGGCCTACGAGCAGTACTTC
>-|-|TRBV28|TRBJ2-3|14
CASSFGGTADTQYF
TGTGCCAGCAGTTTCGGGGGCACAGCAGATACGCAGTATTTT
>-|TRBD2|TRBV20-1|TRBJ2-2|15
CSASRAGGRTGELFF
TGCAGTGCTAGTAGGGCGGGAGGGAGAACCGGGGAGCTGTTTTTT
>-|TRBD1|TRBV5-6|TRBJ2-3|16
CASSSRDRGPLNTQYF
TGTGCCAGCAGCTCCCGGGACAGGGGGCCCCTAAATACGCAGTATTTT
>-|-|TRBV6-5|TRBJ2-3|14
CASILEGAGYTQYF
TGTGCCAGCATTCTTGAGGGAGCCGGGTATACGCAGTATTTT
>-|TRBD1|TRBV11-2|TRBJ1-4|18
CASSLDSRKRGQREKLFF
TGTGCCAGCAGCTTAGATAGCCGAAAACGGGGACAGAGAGAAAAACTGTTTTTT
>-|TRBD1|TRBV5-1|TRBJ1-4|15
CASSLGGQGDEKLFF
TGCGCCAGCAGCTTGGGGGGACAGGGAGATGAAAAACTGTTTTTT
>-|TRBD1|TRBV18|TRBJ2-4|14
CASSPMDRKNIQYF
TGTGCCAGCTCACCCATGGACAGGAAAAACATTCAGTACTTC
>-|-|TRBV21-1|TRBJ2-7|14
CASRFRDRNYEQYF
TGTGCCAGCAGGTTCCGGGACAGGAACTACGAGCAGTACTTC
>-|-|TRBV6-5|TRBJ1-2|15
CASWGLDSRDYGYTF
TGTGCCAGTTGGGGGTTGGACAGTAGAGACTATGGCTACACCTTC
>-|-|TRBV7-2|TRBJ2-4|12
CASSPLQDIQYF
TGTGCCAGCAGTCCTCTGCAAGACATTCAGTACTTC
>few|-|TRBV11-2|TRBJ2-7|13
CASSLSDSVKQYF
TGTGCCAGCAGCTTAAGTGACTCCGTAAAGCAGTACTTC
>-|-|TRBV3-1/TRBV3-2|TRBJ1-6|15
CASSSGVSYNSPLHF
TGTGCCAGCAGCTCAGGGGTCTCCTATAATTCACCCCTCCACTTT